This TCR beta chain was captured in a study of T cell repertoires in cytomegalovirus infection. TCRdb processed the reads anew with MiXCR; each CDR3 protein has one entry. This sample has nearly 700,000 distinct CDR3 sequences, with around a third found just once. Broader study findings: Identification of carriers of CMV plus the relevant HLA was performed using cumulative public TCR beta family frequency.

Notes on this clonotype: The target antigen is unknown.

The sample consisted of cultured PBMCs, taken from culture after CMV antigen stimulation. This clonotype was obtained from a human donor in good health (CMV status not recorded). Some clones in this sample may be carry-over from other donors' samples.

Here the CDR3 reads CASDRGTYNEQFF. The CDR3 DNA sequence: TGTGCCAGTGACAGGGGAACTTACAATGAGCAGTTCTTC. V and J are TRBV6-2 or TRBV6-3 and TRBJ2-1; 8 bases are shared with TRBD1. The CDR3 is 13 amino acids. Germline V gene lookup returns CDR1 MNHEY and CDR2 SVGEGT. The junction had 5 bases not matched to a gene; V was cut back by 9 bases and J by 4 bases.